The T cell receptor beta chain described here comes from a study of CD8 T cells in ankylosing spondylitis. TCRdb reprocessed the 5' RACE reads via MiXCR and lists one record per CDR3 protein. Of about 450,000 distinct CDR3 sequences detected, roughly a quarter appear once; the ten largest clones hold approximately 1%. The CDR3 covers 15 residues. Germline V gene lookup returns CDR1 SEHNR and CDR2 FQNEAQ (reference sequence). V gave up 2 bases and J gave up 2 bases, with 12 bases separating them. In this sample, this clonotype turned up a few times. Antigen unknown. Regarding the study as a whole: In ankylosing spondylitis blood, a motif of seven to nine highly homologous TCR beta variants appeared characteristic.

This chain links TRBV7-9 with TRBJ1-1; tentatively, D is TRBD1 (6 bases). Sequenced material: blood, either unsorted or a sorted T cell fraction (not recorded which). The TCR comes from a male donor with ankylosing spondylitis. Here the CDR3 DNA reads TGTGCCAGCAGCTTAAGGGGACAAATTAACACTGAAGCTTTCTTT. Its translation is CASSLRGQINTEAFF.